These T cell receptor beta chains were read from a single sample in a study of post-analysis software for immune sequencing data. Using its own MiXCR run on the PCR reads, TCRdb lists one record per CDR3 protein. The sample records about 770,000 distinct CDR3 sequences, about 43% being singletons. Sequenced sample: blood. The receptors here all came from a girl under 18 with multiple sclerosis. CDR3s include the opening cysteine and the closing phenylalanine or tryptophan. D genes are given only for firm matches. Clone size is not always given. Where it is, it says once, few, many or a class for expanded clones.

D gene: NA
clone size: NA
V gene: TRBV2
J gene: TRBJ2-5
CDR3 length: 13
CDR3 protein: CASSAASEETQYF
CDR3 DNA: TGTGCCAGCAGTGCGGCCTCAGAGGAGACCCAGTACTTC

D gene: NA
clone size: NA
V gene: TRBV20-1
J gene: TRBJ2-6
CDR3 length: 15
CDR3 protein: CSATGLGAGANVLTF
CDR3 DNA: TGCAGTGCGACCGGACTCGGGGCTGGGGCCAACGTCCTGACTTTC

D gene: TRBD2
clone size: NA
V gene: TRBV20-1
J gene: TRBJ2-1
CDR3 length: 18
CDR3 protein: CSARGDLAGALSYNEQFF
CDR3 DNA: TGCAGTGCTAGGGGGGACCTAGCGGGAGCCCTCTCCTACAATGAGCAGTTCTTC

D gene: NA
clone size: NA
V gene: TRBV20-1
J gene: TRBJ1-5
CDR3 length: 12
CDR3 protein: CRATGGNQPQHF
CDR3 DNA: TGCAGGGCTACGGGGGGGAATCAGCCCCAGCATTTT

D gene: NA
clone size: NA
V gene: TRBV7-9
J gene: TRBJ2-7
CDR3 length: 13
CDR3 protein: CASSEIRPSGQYF
CDR3 DNA: TGTGCCAGCAGCGAAATCCGTCCCTCTGGGCAGTACTTC

D gene: TRBD1
clone size: NA
V gene: TRBV7-9
J gene: TRBJ2-7
CDR3 length: 14
CDR3 protein: CASSRIQGAGEQYF
CDR3 DNA: TGTGCCAGCAGCAGAATACAGGGGGCCGGGGAGCAGTACTTC

D gene: NA
clone size: few
V gene: TRBV20-1
J gene: TRBJ1-2
CDR3 length: 12
CDR3 protein: CSAPDTSYGYTF
CDR3 DNA: TGCAGTGCCCCGGACACCTCCTATGGCTACACCTTC

D gene: NA
clone size: NA
V gene: TRBV27
J gene: TRBJ1-6
CDR3 length: 13
CDR3 protein: CASSPRYNSPLHF
CDR3 DNA: TGTGCCAGCAGTCCCCGGTATAATTCACCCCTCCACTTT

D gene: NA
clone size: NA
V gene: TRBV29-1
J gene: TRBJ2-7
CDR3 length: 13
CDR3 protein: CSAWDGSSYEQYF
CDR3 DNA: TGCAGCGCCTGGGACGGAAGCTCCTACGAGCAGTACTTC

D gene: TRBD2
clone size: NA
V gene: TRBV2
J gene: TRBJ2-7
CDR3 length: 14
CDR3 protein: CASSDGRPRYEQYF
CDR3 DNA: TGTGCCAGCAGTGACGGGAGGCCCCGTTACGAGCAGTACTTC

D gene: NA
clone size: few
V gene: TRBV6-2/TRBV6-3
J gene: TRBJ2-3
CDR3 length: 10
CDR3 protein: CASGRYTQYF
CDR3 DNA: TGTGCCAGCGGGCGTTATACGCAGTATTTT

D gene: NA
clone size: NA
V gene: TRBV5-6
J gene: TRBJ2-1
CDR3 length: 15
CDR3 protein: CASSLFRQGHEEQFF
CDR3 DNA: TGTGCCAGCAGCTTGTTTCGGCAGGGTCATGAAGAGCAGTTCTTC

D gene: NA
clone size: NA
V gene: TRBV7-9
J gene: TRBJ2-1
CDR3 length: 17
CDR3 protein: CASSLRALFDSYNEQFF
CDR3 DNA: TGTGCCAGCAGCTTACGGGCTCTCTTTGACTCCTACAATGAGCAGTTCTTC

D gene: NA
clone size: NA
V gene: TRBV20-1
J gene: TRBJ2-5
CDR3 length: 15
CDR3 protein: CSAREMRPIGETQYF
CDR3 DNA: TGCAGTGCTAGAGAGATGAGACCGATCGGAGAGACCCAGTACTTC

D gene: TRBD1
clone size: NA
V gene: TRBV6-2/TRBV6-3
J gene: TRBJ2-3
CDR3 length: 15
CDR3 protein: CASSQKTGGRDTQYF
CDR3 DNA: TGTGCCAGCAGTCAGAAGACAGGGGGGCGAGATACGCAGTATTTT

D gene: TRBD2
clone size: few
V gene: TRBV28
J gene: TRBJ2-3
CDR3 length: 16
CDR3 protein: CASSRGLARPTDTQYF
CDR3 DNA: TGTGCCAGCAGCCGGGGACTAGCCCGCCCGACAGATACGCAGTATTTT

D gene: NA
clone size: once
V gene: TRBV21-1
J gene: TRBJ2-7
CDR3 length: 18
CDR3 protein: CASSKGTTASQVVYEQYF
CDR3 DNA: TGTGCCAGCAGCAAGGGCACTACCGCGAGTCAAGTCGTCTACGAGCAGTACTTC

D gene: NA
clone size: once
V gene: TRBV6-5
J gene: TRBJ2-7
CDR3 length: 12
CDR3 protein: CASSFFGRAQYF
CDR3 DNA: TGTGCCAGCAGTTTCTTCGGACGGGCCCAGTACTTC

D gene: TRBD2
clone size: NA
V gene: TRBV20-1
J gene: TRBJ2-3
CDR3 length: 15
CDR3 protein: CSAGPPGLVSHTQYF
CDR3 DNA: TGCAGTGCTGGCCCTCCGGGACTAGTGAGTCATACGCAGTATTTT

D gene: NA
clone size: many
V gene: TRBV7-2
J gene: TRBJ2-2
CDR3 length: 12
CDR3 protein: CASSLAGGELFF
CDR3 DNA: TGTGCCAGCAGCTTAGCTGGCGGGGAGCTGTTTTTT

D gene: TRBD2
clone size: NA
V gene: TRBV28
J gene: TRBJ2-5
CDR3 length: 14
CDR3 protein: CASSIRLAGREQYF
CDR3 DNA: TGTGCCAGCAGCATAAGGCTAGCGGGGAGGGAGCAGTACTTC

D gene: TRBD2
clone size: NA
V gene: TRBV7-9
J gene: TRBJ2-5
CDR3 length: 15
CDR3 protein: CASSVTSGRRQTQYF
CDR3 DNA: TGTGCCAGCAGCGTGACTAGCGGGAGGCGGCAGACCCAGTACTTC

D gene: NA
clone size: NA
V gene: TRBV6-1
J gene: TRBJ2-3
CDR3 length: 16
CDR3 protein: CATQSGHTTFTDTQYF
CDR3 DNA: TGTGCCACCCAAAGCGGCCATACCACTTTCACAGATACGCAGTATTTT

D gene: NA
clone size: NA
V gene: TRBV3-1
J gene: TRBJ1-1
CDR3 length: 13
CDR3 protein: CASSQAGGSRAFF
CDR3 DNA: TGTGCCAGCAGCCAGGCGGGGGGATCGCGGGCTTTCTTT

D gene: TRBD2
clone size: NA
V gene: TRBV6-5
J gene: TRBJ2-7
CDR3 length: 19
CDR3 protein: CASSYLPRTTSGSSYEQYF
CDR3 DNA: TGTGCCAGCAGTTATCTCCCCCGAACAACTAGCGGGAGTTCCTACGAGCAGTACTTC

D gene: NA
clone size: NA
V gene: TRBV24-1
J gene: TRBJ2-5
CDR3 length: 15
CDR3 protein: CATSDPGISWETQYF
CDR3 DNA: TGTGCCACCAGTGACCCCGGGATTAGTTGGGAGACCCAGTACTTC

D gene: NA
clone size: once
V gene: TRBV18
J gene: TRBJ2-3
CDR3 length: 19
CDR3 protein: CASSLPKPGLNLLPDTQYF
CDR3 DNA: TGTGCCAGCTCACTTCCGAAGCCGGGCCTCAACCTTCTTCCAGATACGCAGTATTTT

D gene: TRBD2
clone size: NA
V gene: TRBV20-1
J gene: TRBJ2-4
CDR3 length: 13
CDR3 protein: CSAPGLAGKEQYF
CDR3 DNA: TGCAGTGCTCCAGGACTAGCGGGAAAGGAGCAGTACTTC

D gene: NA
clone size: NA
V gene: TRBV7-9
J gene: TRBJ1-4
CDR3 length: 18
CDR3 protein: CASSAPVPPQAENEKLFF
CDR3 DNA: TGTGCCAGCAGCGCCCCGGTCCCGCCCCAGGCTGAAAATGAAAAACTGTTTTTT

D gene: TRBD1
clone size: NA
V gene: TRBV7-2
J gene: TRBJ1-4
CDR3 length: 15
CDR3 protein: CASSLGRTGGEKLFF
CDR3 DNA: TGTGCCAGCAGCTTAGGAAGGACAGGGGGTGAAAAACTGTTTTTT

D gene: NA
clone size: few
V gene: TRBV7-9
J gene: TRBJ1-2
CDR3 length: 13
CDR3 protein: CASRDSSGYGYTF
CDR3 DNA: TGTGCCAGCAGGGACAGCTCCGGGTATGGCTACACCTTC

D gene: TRBD1
clone size: NA
V gene: TRBV27
J gene: TRBJ1-2
CDR3 length: 13
CDR3 protein: CASSSSPDRGYTF
CDR3 DNA: TGTGCCAGCAGCTCTTCCCCGGACAGGGGCTACACCTTC

D gene: NA
clone size: NA
V gene: TRBV29-1
J gene: TRBJ2-1
CDR3 length: 13
CDR3 protein: CSVDIFTNNEQFF
CDR3 DNA: TGCAGCGTTGATATCTTTACCAACAATGAGCAGTTCTTC

D gene: TRBD1
clone size: NA
V gene: TRBV19
J gene: TRBJ1-5
CDR3 length: 19
CDR3 protein: CASSIPGTGGTLANQPQHF
CDR3 DNA: TGTGCCAGTAGTATACCTGGGACAGGCGGGACTCTTGCTAATCAGCCCCAGCATTTT

D gene: TRBD1
clone size: NA
V gene: TRBV20-1
J gene: TRBJ2-1
CDR3 length: 15
CDR3 protein: CSARPGQSSYNEQFF
CDR3 DNA: TGCAGTGCTAGACCGGGACAGAGCTCCTACAATGAGCAGTTCTTC

D gene: NA
clone size: NA
V gene: TRBV6-5
J gene: TRBJ2-5
CDR3 length: 15
CDR3 protein: CASSKTGTLLETQYF
CDR3 DNA: TGTGCCAGCAGTAAAACCGGGACCCTGCTAGAGACCCAGTACTTC

D gene: NA
clone size: few
V gene: TRBV7-2
J gene: TRBJ1-5
CDR3 length: 13
CDR3 protein: CASSLARTQPQHF
CDR3 DNA: TGTGCCAGCAGCTTAGCGAGGACTCAGCCCCAGCATTTT

D gene: NA
clone size: NA
V gene: TRBV7-8
J gene: TRBJ2-7
CDR3 length: 15
CDR3 protein: CASSVNRGSSYEQYF
CDR3 DNA: TGTGCCAGCAGTGTGAACCGGGGTAGCTCCTACGAGCAGTACTTC

D gene: TRBD1
clone size: NA
V gene: TRBV25-1
J gene: TRBJ1-2
CDR3 length: 19
CDR3 protein: CAGSEFFFPFSGQKYGYTF
CDR3 DNA: TGTGCCGGCAGTGAATTCTTCTTTCCATTTTCGGGACAGAAATACGGCTACACCTTC

D gene: NA
clone size: NA
V gene: TRBV9
J gene: TRBJ2-3
CDR3 length: 17
CDR3 protein: CASSESGASGGTDTQYF
CDR3 DNA: TGTGCCAGCAGCGAGAGTGGGGCCAGCGGAGGGACAGATACGCAGTATTTT